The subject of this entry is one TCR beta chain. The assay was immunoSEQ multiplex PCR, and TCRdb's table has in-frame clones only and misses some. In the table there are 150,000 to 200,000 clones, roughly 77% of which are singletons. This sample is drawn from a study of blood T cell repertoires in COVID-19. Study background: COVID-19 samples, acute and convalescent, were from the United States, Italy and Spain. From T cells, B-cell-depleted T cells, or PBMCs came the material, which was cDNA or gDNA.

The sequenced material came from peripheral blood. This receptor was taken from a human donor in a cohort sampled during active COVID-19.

The CDR3 nucleotides read TGTGCCAGCAGGAGCGGGGTTAGCACAGATACGCAGTATTTT. It yields the protein CASRSGVSTDTQYF. The genes are TRBV2 and TRBJ2-3, with 7 bases matching TRBD2. The CDR3 contains 14 residues. Looked up from germline, CDR1 is SNHLY and CDR2 is FYNNEI. Trimming at V came to 6 bases and at J to 0 bases, leaving 3 bases not matched to a gene.